One sample yielded the 15 T cell receptor beta chains listed below, sequenced in a study of CD8 T cells in ankylosing spondylitis (dated by TCRdb to 2015 to 2018). Findings and caveats that apply to the study as a whole: Blood from ankylosing spondylitis patients appeared to be characterized by a TCR beta motif made up of under ten highly homologous amino acid variants.

The antigens for these receptors are not known. The library was generated by 5' RACE. The data were produced on an Illumina HiSeq 2500. Using fastp trimming at Q25 and MiXCR clonotype assembly, TCRdb reanalyzed the public sequencing data and kept in-frame beta chains. Under each unique CDR3 protein, matching rows form one entry showing the most common genes and DNA. The sample yields about 540,000 distinct CDR3 sequences; roughly 12% were counted once. 6.5% to 7% of the sample belongs to the ten largest clones. Sequenced sample: blood, either unsorted or a sorted T cell fraction (not recorded which). These TCRs come from a male donor with ankylosing spondylitis.

This clonotype appeared a few times. The gene calls are TRBV29-1 and TRBJ2-5; D call uncertain. The V and J ends lost 7 bases and 9 bases respectively, with 15 bases between them. The CDR3 is made up of 11 amino acids. Germline CDR1 is SQVTM and CDR2 is ANQGSEA. CDR3 region: CSGRANRAQYF. As DNA, the CDR3 is TGCAGCGGTCGGGCCAACCGGGCCCAGTACTTC.

Only a few counts were recorded for this clonotype. The chain joins TRBV5-1 to TRBJ1-1; the D gene is possibly TRBD1 (6 bases). With 6 bases removed from V and 6 bases from J, the gap between germline ends came to 15 bases. Germline V gives CDR1 SGHRS, CDR2 YFSETQ. The CDR3 has 13 amino acids. Here the CDR3 reads CASNDQGWAEAFF. CDR3 nucleotide sequence: TGCGCCAGCAACGACCAGGGGTGGGCTGAAGCTTTCTTT.

This clonotype has only a few counts. This chain uses TRBV9 with TRBJ2-1; possibly TRBD2 for D (5 bases). Looked up from germline, CDR1 is SGDLS and CDR2 is YYNGEE. This CDR3 contains 16 residues. Trimming pared 4 bases from V and 0 bases from J, leaving 14 bases between. CDR3 in DNA: TGTGCCAGCAGCCAGCGCCAGCGGAGCTCCTACAATGAGCAGTTCTTC. Its translation is CASSQRQRSSYNEQFF. The entire variable domain, with the rest obtained from reference TRBV9 and TRBJ2-1, is as follows: DSGVTQTPKHLITATGQRVTLRCSPRSGDLSVYWYQQSLDQGLQFLIQYYNGEERAKGNILERFSAQQFPDLHSELNLSSLELGDSALYFCASSQRQRSSYNEQFFGPGTRLTVL.

The chain uses TRBV6-2 or TRBV6-3 and TRBJ1-1; 8 nucleotides align to TRBD1. CDR3 length: 15 residues. The V and J ends lost 5 bases and 6 bases, in that order; junction bases with no gene match: 11. Germline V gene data show CDR1 as MNHEY and CDR2 as SVGEGT. The chain's CDR3 is CASSGRQGRVAEAFF. In DNA form, the CDR3 reads TGTGCCAGCAGTGGACGACAGGGGAGGGTAGCTGAAGCTTTCTTT.

V usage is TRBV7-9 and J usage is TRBJ1-6; D unresolved. Germline-derived CDR1 and CDR2 are SEHNR and FQNEAQ (reference sequence). V was clipped by 0 bases and J by 10 bases, with 7 bases between them. This CDR3 spans 13 amino acids. The CDR3 loop reads CASSLAAESPLHF. CDR3 in DNA: TGTGCCAGCAGCTTAGCAGCCGAATCACCCCTCCACTTT. Filled out from reference TRBV7-9 and TRBJ1-6, the complete variable domain reads DTGVSQNPRHKITKRGQNVTFRCDPISEHNRLYWYRQTLGQGPEFLTYFQNEAQLEKSRLLSDRFSAERPKGSFSTLEIQRTEQGDSAMYLCASSLAAESPLHFGNGTRLTVT.

This clonotype showed up many times. The chain employs TRBV5-1 and TRBJ1-3; no clear D gene. CDR3 length: 16 amino acids. V lost 2 bases to trimming and J lost 0 bases, with 12 bases between them. Germline CDR1 reads SGHRS; CDR2 reads YFSETQ. The CDR3 protein is CASSFGSVSSGNTIYF. The CDR3 DNA sequence: TGCGCCAGCAGCTTCGGCAGTGTGAGCTCTGGAAACACCATATATTTT.

The sample holds many counts of this clonotype. The chain has TRBV6-6 and TRBJ2-7; a weak D match, TRBD2 (6 bases). V gave up 5 bases and J gave up 4 bases, with 9 bases separating them. CDR1 is MNHNY, CDR2 SVGAGI, per germline (reference sequence). The CDR3 extends over 12 amino acids. The DNA of the CDR3 is TGTGCCAGCAGTGAGGAGGGGTACGAGCAGTACTTC. Its protein is CASSEEGYEQYF.

The genes are TRBV18 and TRBJ2-3; D unclear. CDR3 length: 15 residues. V dropped 0 bases and J dropped 2 bases, with 9 bases sitting between them. Germline CDR1 is KGHSH and CDR2 is LQKENI. CDR3 sequence reads: CASSPPVRLTDTQYF. DNA for the CDR3: TGTGCCAGCTCACCACCAGTCCGACTCACAGATACGCAGTATTTT. Looking up the rest from reference TRBV18 and TRBJ2-3 gives the full variable domain: NAGVMQNPRHLVRRRGQEARLRCSPMKGHSHVYWYRQLPEEGLKFMVYLQKENIIDESGMPKERFSAEFPKEGPSILRIQQVVRGDSAAYFCASSPPVRLTDTQYFGPGTRLTVL.

There are a few counts of this clonotype. V usage is TRBV20-1 and J usage is TRBJ2-7, with unresolved D. CDR3 length equals 15 residues. V was trimmed by 6 bases and J by 2 bases, leaving 20 bases between them. CDR1 and CDR2 (germline): DFQATT, SNEGSKA (reference sequence). CDR3 nucleotide sequence: TGCAGTGCCCAGAGCCTTGGCGGCCCGGCCTACGAGCAGTACGTC. It is translated as CSAQSLGGPAYEQYV.

This clonotype turned up a few times. J is TRBJ2-1 and V is TRBV21-1; the DNA was not compared with TRBD1, the D call given in the table. TRBV21-1 is deemed a pseudogene. This CDR3 comprises 16 residues. Here the CDR3 reads CASSTRSGTGANEQFF. As DNA, the CDR3 is TGTGCCAGCAGCACCCGATCCGGGACAGGGGCCAATGAGCAGTTCTTC.

The chain couples TRBV20-1 to TRBJ2-2, with 8 bases aligning to TRBD2. CDR3 length equals 16 residues. After removal of 2 bases from V and 2 bases from J, the junction contained 7 bases not matched to a gene. Germline CDR1 is DFQATT and CDR2 is SNEGSKA (reference sequence). CDR3 nucleotide sequence: TGCAGTGCTAGACGTAGCGGGACAACAAACACCGGGGAGCTGTTTTTT. Translating gives CSARRSGTTNTGELFF.

This clonotype has ten or more counts. The J gene is TRBJ1-2, the V gene TRBV12-3 or TRBV12-4, with D uncertain. Trimming shortened V by 3 bases and J by 2 bases, and 7 bases separated the two germline ends. The CDR3 length is 13 residues. The CDR3 is CASSFEENYGYTF. DNA for the CDR3: TGTGCCAGCAGTTTCGAGGAGAACTATGGCTACACCTTC.

The rearrangement joins TRBV20-1 to TRBJ2-1; tentatively, D is TRBD2 (6 bases). CDR3 size: 14 residues. The ends were cut back, 6 bases at V and 7 bases at J, with 19 bases in the middle. Germline CDR1 and CDR2: DFQATT and SNEGSKA (reference sequence). The CDR3 loop reads CSAEWASERNEQFF. CDR3 sequence (DNA): TGCAGTGCCGAATGGGCTAGCGAAAGAAATGAGCAGTTCTTC.

This chain uses TRBV27 with TRBJ1-1; D is uncertain. In germline, CDR1 is MNHEY, CDR2 SMNVEV (reference sequence). The V end lost 7 bases, the J end lost 5 bases, and 17 bases lay between the germline ends. The CDR3 sequence is 14 residues long. The CDR3 is CASTPLGKWTEAFF. The CDR3 DNA reads TGTGCCAGCACCCCCCTGGGCAAATGGACTGAAGCTTTCTTT.

The chain uses TRBV3-1 and TRBJ2-6; D call uncertain. Germline V gives CDR1 LGHDT, CDR2 YNNKEL (reference sequence). V was trimmed by 4 bases and J by 3 bases, leaving 10 bases between them. This CDR3 spans 15 amino acids. CDR3 sequence reads: CASSLSAGGANVLTF. In DNA, the CDR3 is TGTGCCAGCAGCCTCAGCGCTGGTGGGGCCAACGTCCTGACTTTC.